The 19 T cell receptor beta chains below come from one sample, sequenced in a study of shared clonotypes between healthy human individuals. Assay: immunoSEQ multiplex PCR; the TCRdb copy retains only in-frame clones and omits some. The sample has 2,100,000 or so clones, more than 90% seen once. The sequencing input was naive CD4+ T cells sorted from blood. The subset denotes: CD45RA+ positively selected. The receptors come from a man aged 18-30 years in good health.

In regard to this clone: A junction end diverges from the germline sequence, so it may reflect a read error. In nucleotides, the CDR3 is TGTGCCAGCAGTTCCCCCGGGACAGGTTTAGTTTTT. This translates into CASSSPGTGLVF. V gene TRBV6-5 combines with J gene TRBJ1-6; 8 nucleotides align to TRBD1. Germline CDR1 MNHEY, CDR2 SVGAGI. The CDR3 consists of 12 residues.

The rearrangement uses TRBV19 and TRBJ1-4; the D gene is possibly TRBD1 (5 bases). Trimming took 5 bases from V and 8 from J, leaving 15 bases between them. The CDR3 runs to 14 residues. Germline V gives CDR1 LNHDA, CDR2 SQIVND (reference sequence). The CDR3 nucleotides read TGTGCCAGTAGTCCCCGGACACGCGGGGAAAAACTGTTTTTT. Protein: CASSPRTRGEKLFF.

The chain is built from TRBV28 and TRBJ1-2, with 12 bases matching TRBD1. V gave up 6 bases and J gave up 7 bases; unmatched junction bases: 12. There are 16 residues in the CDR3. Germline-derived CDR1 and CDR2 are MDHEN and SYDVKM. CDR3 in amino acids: CASRLPPGQGARGYTF. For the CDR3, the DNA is TGTGCCAGCAGGCTCCCACCGGGACAGGGGGCGCGTGGCTACACCTTC.

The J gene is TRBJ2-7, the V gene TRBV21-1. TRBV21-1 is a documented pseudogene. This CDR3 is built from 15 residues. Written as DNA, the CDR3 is TGTGCCAGCTTGGACGCCCCCGGGCGTCTCTACGAGCAGTACTTC. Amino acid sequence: CASLDAPGRLYEQYF.

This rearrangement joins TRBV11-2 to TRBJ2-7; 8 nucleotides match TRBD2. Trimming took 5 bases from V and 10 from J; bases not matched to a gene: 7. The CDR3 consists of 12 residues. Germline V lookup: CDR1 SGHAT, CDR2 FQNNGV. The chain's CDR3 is CASSIGLARQYF. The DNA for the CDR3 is TGTGCCAGCAGCATCGGACTAGCCCGTCAGTACTTC.

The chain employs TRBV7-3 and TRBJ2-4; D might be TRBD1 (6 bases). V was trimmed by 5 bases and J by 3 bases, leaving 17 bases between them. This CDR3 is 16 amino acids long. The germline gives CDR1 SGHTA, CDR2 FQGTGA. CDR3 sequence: CASSPKGGYGKNIQYF. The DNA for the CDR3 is TGTGCCAGCAGCCCGAAAGGGGGATACGGCAAAAACATTCAGTACTTC.

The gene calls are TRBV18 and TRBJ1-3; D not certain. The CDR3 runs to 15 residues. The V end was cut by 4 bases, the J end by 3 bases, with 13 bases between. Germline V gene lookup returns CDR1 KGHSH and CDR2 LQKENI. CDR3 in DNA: TGTGCCAGCTCACTCGGCCTGGCGGGTGGAAACACCATATATTTT. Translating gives CASSLGLAGGNTIYF.

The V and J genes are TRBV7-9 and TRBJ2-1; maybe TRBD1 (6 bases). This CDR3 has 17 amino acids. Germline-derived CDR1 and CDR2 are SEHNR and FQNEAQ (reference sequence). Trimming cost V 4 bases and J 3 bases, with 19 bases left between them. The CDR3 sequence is CASSSLLTGRGYNEQFF. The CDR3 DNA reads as TGTGCCAGCAGCTCCCTTTTAACGGGCAGGGGCTACAATGAGCAGTTCTTC.

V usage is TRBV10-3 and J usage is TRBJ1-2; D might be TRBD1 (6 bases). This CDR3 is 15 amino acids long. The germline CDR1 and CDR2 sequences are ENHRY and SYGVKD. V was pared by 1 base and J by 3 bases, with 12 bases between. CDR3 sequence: CAISEYREVYYGYTF. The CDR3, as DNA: TGTGCCATCAGTGAGTACAGGGAAGTATACTATGGCTACACCTTC.

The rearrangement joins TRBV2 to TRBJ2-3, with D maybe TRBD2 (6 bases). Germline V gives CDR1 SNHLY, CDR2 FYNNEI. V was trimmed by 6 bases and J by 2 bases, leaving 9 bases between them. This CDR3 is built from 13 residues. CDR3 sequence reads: CASSGTLTDTQYF. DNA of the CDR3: TGTGCCAGCAGCGGGACTCTCACAGATACGCAGTATTTT.

DNA for the CDR3: TGTGCCAGCAGGACCACCGCAACTAATGAAAAACTGTTTTTT. Encoded protein: CASRTTATNEKLFF. This chain links TRBV2 with TRBJ1-4, with unresolved D. The CDR3 is 14 residues long. Trimming took off 6 bases at V and 0 bases at J, with 8 bases between the two ends. CDR1 SNHLY and CDR2 FYNNEI come from the germline V gene.

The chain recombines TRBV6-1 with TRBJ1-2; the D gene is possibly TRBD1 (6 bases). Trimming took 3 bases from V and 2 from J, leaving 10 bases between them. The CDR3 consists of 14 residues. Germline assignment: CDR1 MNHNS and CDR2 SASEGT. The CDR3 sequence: CASSDPDRNYGYTF. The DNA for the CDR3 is TGTGCCAGCAGTGACCCCGACAGGAACTATGGCTACACCTTC.

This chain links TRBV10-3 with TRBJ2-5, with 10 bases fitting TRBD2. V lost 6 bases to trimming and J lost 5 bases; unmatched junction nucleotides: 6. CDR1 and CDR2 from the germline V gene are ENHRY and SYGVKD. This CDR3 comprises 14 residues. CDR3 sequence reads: CAISKREGRETQYF. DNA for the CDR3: TGTGCCATCAGCAAGCGGGAGGGCCGGGAGACCCAGTACTTC.

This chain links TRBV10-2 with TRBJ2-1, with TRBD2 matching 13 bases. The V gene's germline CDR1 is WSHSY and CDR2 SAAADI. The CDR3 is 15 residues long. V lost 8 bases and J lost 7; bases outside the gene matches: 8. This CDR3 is CASCRTSGSWNEQFF. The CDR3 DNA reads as TGCGCCAGCTGTCGGACTAGCGGGAGTTGGAATGAGCAGTTCTTC.

The CDR3 region is CASSFKGGSYGYTF. DNA of the CDR3: TGTGCCAGCAGTTTTAAGGGGGGTAGCTATGGCTACACCTTC. This chain joins TRBV27 and TRBJ1-2; possible D gene TRBD1, 6 bases. The CDR3 consists of 14 residues. V was trimmed by 3 bases and J by 4 bases, leaving 12 bases between them. Looked up from germline, CDR1 is MNHEY and CDR2 is SMNVEV (reference sequence).

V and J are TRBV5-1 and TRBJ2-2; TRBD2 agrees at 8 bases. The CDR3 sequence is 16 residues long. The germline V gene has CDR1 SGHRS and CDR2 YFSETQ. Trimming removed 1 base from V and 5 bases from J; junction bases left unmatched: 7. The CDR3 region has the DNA TGCGCCAGCAGCTTGACGAGCGGGAGCGGAACCGGGGAGCTGTTTTTT. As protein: CASSLTSGSGTGELFF. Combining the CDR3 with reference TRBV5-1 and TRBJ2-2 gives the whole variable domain KAGVTQTPRYLIKTRGQQVTLSCSPISGHRSVSWYQQTPGQGLQFLFEYFSETQRNKGNFPGRFSGRQFSNSRSEMNVSTLELGDSALYLCASSLTSGSGTGELFFGEGSRLTVL.

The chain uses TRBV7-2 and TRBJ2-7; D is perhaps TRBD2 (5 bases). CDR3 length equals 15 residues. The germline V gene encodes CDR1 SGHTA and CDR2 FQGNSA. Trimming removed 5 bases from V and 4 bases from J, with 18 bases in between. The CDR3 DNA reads TGTGCCAGCAGCCTTGGGAGAGGACGATCTTACGAGCAGTACTTC. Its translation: CASSLGRGRSYEQYF.

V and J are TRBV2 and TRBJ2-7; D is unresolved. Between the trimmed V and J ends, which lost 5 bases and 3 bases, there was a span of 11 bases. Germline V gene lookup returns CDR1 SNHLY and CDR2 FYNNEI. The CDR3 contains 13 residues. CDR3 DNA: TGTGCCAGCAGTACTGGCGTGAGCTACGAGCAGTACTTC. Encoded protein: CASSTGVSYEQYF. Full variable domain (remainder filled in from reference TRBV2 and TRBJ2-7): EPEVTQTPSHQVTQMGQEVILRCVPISNHLYFYWYRQILGQKVEFLVSFYNNEISEKSEIFDDQFSVERPDGSNFTLKIRSTKLEDSAMYFCASSTGVSYEQYFGPGTRLTVT.

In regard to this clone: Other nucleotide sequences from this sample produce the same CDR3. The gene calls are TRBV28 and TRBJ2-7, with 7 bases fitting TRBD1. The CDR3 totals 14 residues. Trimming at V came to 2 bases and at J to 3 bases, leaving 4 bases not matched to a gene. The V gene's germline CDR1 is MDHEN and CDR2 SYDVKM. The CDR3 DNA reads TGTGCCAGCAGTTTAGGGACAGAAATCTACGAGCAGTACTTC. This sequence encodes CASSLGTEIYEQYF.